These T cell receptor beta chains were read from a single sample in a study of cytomegalovirus exposure and HLA in healthy donors. Repertoires were generated with immunoSEQ multiplex PCR, while TCRdb's copy carries only in-frame clones and drops some. The table includes around 97,000 clones, around a tenth detected once. Sample: PBMCs. The receptors derive from a man in his fifties or sixties in good health and CMV-seropositive. The CDR3 runs from the conserved cysteine through the conserved F or W. D genes are given only for firm matches. Size tells how often a clone was seen (once, few, many) or the class of an expanded clone, and some rows leave it out.

clone size: .; J gene: TRBJ2-7; D gene: TRBD1; V gene: TRBV5-6; CDR3 DNA: TGTGCCAGCAGGATTAGGGGACAGGGGAACTACGAGCAGTACTTC; CDR3 protein: CASRIRGQGNYEQYF
clone size: .; J gene: TRBJ1-2; D gene: .; V gene: TRBV28; CDR3 DNA: TGTGCCAGCAGCCCGGGACTCGGGGGCTACACCTTC; CDR3 protein: CASSPGLGGYTF
clone size: .; J gene: TRBJ2-5; D gene: .; V gene: TRBV14; CDR3 DNA: TGTGCCAGCAGCCAAGGGGCCAGATCAGAGACCCAGTACTTC; CDR3 protein: CASSQGARSETQYF
clone size: .; J gene: TRBJ2-1; D gene: .; V gene: TRBV7-3; CDR3 DNA: TGTGCCAGCAGCCCCTCAGGGATTTCCTACAATGAGCAGTTCTTC; CDR3 protein: CASSPSGISYNEQFF
clone size: .; J gene: TRBJ1-1; D gene: TRBD1; V gene: TRBV15; CDR3 DNA: TGTGCCACCAGCAAATTGGGACAGGGTGGCACTGAAGCTTTCTTT; CDR3 protein: CATSKLGQGGTEAFF
clone size: few; J gene: TRBJ2-5; D gene: .; V gene: TRBV4-2; CDR3 DNA: TGTGCCAGCAGCCAAAGTCTAGCGAAAACCTACCAAGAGACCCAGTACTTC; CDR3 protein: CASSQSLAKTYQETQYF
clone size: .; J gene: TRBJ1-2; D gene: .; V gene: TRBV30; CDR3 DNA: TGTGCCTGGAGTGTACGGGGGGGAGGCTACACCTTC; CDR3 protein: CAWSVRGGGYTF
clone size: .; J gene: TRBJ2-5; D gene: TRBD2; V gene: TRBV19; CDR3 DNA: TGTGCCAGTAGTATAGGTTACGGGAGGGGGCAAGAGACCCAGTACTTC; CDR3 protein: CASSIGYGRGQETQYF
clone size: few; J gene: TRBJ1-6; D gene: .; V gene: TRBV6-6; CDR3 DNA: TGTGCCAGCAGTTACGGGGGGGGGACCTATAATTCACCCCTCCACTTT; CDR3 protein: CASSYGGGTYNSPLHF
clone size: many; J gene: TRBJ2-7; D gene: .; V gene: TRBV7-9; CDR3 DNA: TGTGCCAGCAGCCCTACGAGGGGGGGCCACTACTTC; CDR3 protein: CASSPTRGGHYF
clone size: .; J gene: TRBJ1-5; D gene: .; V gene: TRBV29-1; CDR3 DNA: TGCAGCGTTGCAGGGGCCCCCGGCAATCAGCCCCAGCATTTT; CDR3 protein: CSVAGAPGNQPQHF
clone size: few; J gene: TRBJ1-1; D gene: .; V gene: TRBV7-2; CDR3 DNA: TGTGCCAGCAGCTTAGTCGGGGGGGGGAACACTGAAGCTTTCTTT; CDR3 protein: CASSLVGGGNTEAFF
clone size: few; J gene: TRBJ2-1; D gene: TRBD2; V gene: TRBV19; CDR3 DNA: TGTGCCAGTAGTAGACTAGCGCGAAATATTATGTCGGGTTACAATGAGCAGTTCTTC; CDR3 protein: CASSRLARNIMSGYNEQFF
clone size: few; J gene: TRBJ2-1; D gene: TRBD2; V gene: TRBV25-1; CDR3 DNA: TGTGCCAGCGCTCCGGGACTAGCAGGGCAGTTCTTC; CDR3 protein: CASAPGLAGQFF
clone size: .; J gene: TRBJ2-3; D gene: TRBD1; V gene: TRBV29-1; CDR3 DNA: TGCAGCGGTACAGGGGTGGGGGAAACTAGCACAGATACGCAGTATTTT; CDR3 protein: CSGTGVGETSTDTQYF
clone size: many; J gene: TRBJ2-2; D gene: TRBD2; V gene: TRBV27; CDR3 DNA: TGTGCCAGCAGTTTAGGGCTAGCGGGGGGCACCGGGGAGCTGTTTTTT; CDR3 protein: CASSLGLAGGTGELFF
clone size: few; J gene: TRBJ1-5; D gene: .; V gene: TRBV7-2; CDR3 DNA: TGTGCCAGCAGCTTCAATAGCAATCAGCCCCAGCATTTT; CDR3 protein: CASSFNSNQPQHF
clone size: .; J gene: TRBJ2-5; D gene: .; V gene: TRBV5-3; CDR3 DNA: TGTGCCAGAACCAGGGATCTAGGCCAGTACTTC; CDR3 protein: CARTRDLGQYF
clone size: few; J gene: TRBJ2-1; D gene: .; V gene: TRBV28; CDR3 DNA: TGTGCCAGCAGTTTGGGGGGTTCTATCAATGAGCAGTTCTTC; CDR3 protein: CASSLGGSINEQFF
clone size: few; J gene: TRBJ2-7; D gene: TRBD1; V gene: TRBV27; CDR3 DNA: TGTGCCAGCAGTGGGGACAGCGAGTACGAGCAGTACTTC; CDR3 protein: CASSGDSEYEQYF